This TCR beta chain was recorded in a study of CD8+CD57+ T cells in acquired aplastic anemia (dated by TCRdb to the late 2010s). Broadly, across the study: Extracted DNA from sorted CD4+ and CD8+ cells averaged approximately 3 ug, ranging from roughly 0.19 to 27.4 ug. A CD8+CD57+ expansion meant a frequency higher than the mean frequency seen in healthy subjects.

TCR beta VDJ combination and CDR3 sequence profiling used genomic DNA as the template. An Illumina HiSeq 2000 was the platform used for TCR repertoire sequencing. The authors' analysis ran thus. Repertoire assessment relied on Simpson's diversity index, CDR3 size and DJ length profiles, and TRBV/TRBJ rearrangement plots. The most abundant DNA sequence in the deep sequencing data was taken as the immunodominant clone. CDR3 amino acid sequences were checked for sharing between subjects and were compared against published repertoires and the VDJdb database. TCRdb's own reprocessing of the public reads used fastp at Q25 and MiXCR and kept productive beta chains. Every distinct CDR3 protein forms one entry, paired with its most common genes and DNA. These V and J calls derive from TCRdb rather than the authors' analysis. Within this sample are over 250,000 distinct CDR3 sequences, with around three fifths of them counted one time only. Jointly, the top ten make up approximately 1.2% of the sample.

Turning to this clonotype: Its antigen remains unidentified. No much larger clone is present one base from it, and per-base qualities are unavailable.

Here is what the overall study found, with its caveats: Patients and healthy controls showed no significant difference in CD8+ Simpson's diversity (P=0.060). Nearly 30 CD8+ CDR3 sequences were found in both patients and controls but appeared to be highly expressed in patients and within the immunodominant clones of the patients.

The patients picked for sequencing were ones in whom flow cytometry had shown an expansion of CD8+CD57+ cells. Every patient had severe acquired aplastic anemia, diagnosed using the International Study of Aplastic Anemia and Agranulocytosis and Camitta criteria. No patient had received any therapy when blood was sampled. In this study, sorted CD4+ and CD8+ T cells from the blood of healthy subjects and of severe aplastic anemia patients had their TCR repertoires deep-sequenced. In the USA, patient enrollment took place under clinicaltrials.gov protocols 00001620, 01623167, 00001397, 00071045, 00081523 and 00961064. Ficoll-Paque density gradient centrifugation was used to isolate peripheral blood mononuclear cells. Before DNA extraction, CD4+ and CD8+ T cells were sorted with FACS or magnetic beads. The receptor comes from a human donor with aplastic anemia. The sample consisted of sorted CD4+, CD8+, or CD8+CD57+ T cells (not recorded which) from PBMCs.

The nucleotide sequence reads TGTGCCAGCAGCTTAGGCGGGGGGTCCGGGGAGCTGTTTTTT. The translation is CASSLGGGSGELFF. The rearrangement combines TRBV7-2 with TRBJ2-2; 8 bases in between match TRBD2. The junction shows trimming of 1 base on V and 6 bases on J, and the gene matches do not reach 1 base of it. The CDR1 and CDR2 encoded by the germline V gene are SGHTA and FQGNSA. There are 14 amino acids in the CDR3, from cysteine to phenylalanine inclusive. Just the 42-base CDR3 DNA is kept, in frame starting at base 1. With the portions outside the CDR3 filled from the reference TRBV7-2 and TRBJ2-2 genes, the complete variable region becomes GAGVSQSPSNKVTEKGKDVELRCDPISGHTALYWYRQSLGQGLEFLIYFQGNSAPDKSGLPSDRFSAERTGGSVSTLTIQRTQQEDSAVYLCASSLGGGSGELFFGEGSRLTVL.